The present T cell receptor (beta chain) was sequenced within a study of blood T cell repertoires in COVID-19. Study-wide background: Sites in the United States, Italy and Spain provided acute and convalescent COVID-19 samples. T cells, B-cell-depleted T cells, or PBMCs provided the cDNA or gDNA that served as material.

The Seattle patients joined while their infection was active and were tracked longitudinally afterward. In the original processing: Counts of nucleated cells, estimated from reference gene primer amplification, were obtained. Using immunoSEQ multiplex PCR, the repertoire was profiled, and TCRdb retains in-frame clones only, with some absent. Clonal size and the V and J genes are those of that table, whereas D and trimming came from the DNA. The sample has 250,000 to 300,000 clones, roughly nine tenths seen once; the top ten hold over 9.5%. CDR1 and CDR2 from the germline V gene are SGHTA and FQGNSA. This CDR3 comprises 13 residues. V was shortened by 1 base and J by 6 bases, with 7 bases between the two germline ends.

Sample: peripheral blood. The chain links TRBV7-2 to TRBJ1-5; D remains unclear. This receptor was obtained from a woman aged 25 to 39 with COVID-19, enrolled during active disease. The CDR3 here is CASSLGAVQPQHF. As DNA, the CDR3 is TGTGCCAGCAGCTTAGGGGCTGTTCAGCCCCAGCATTTT.